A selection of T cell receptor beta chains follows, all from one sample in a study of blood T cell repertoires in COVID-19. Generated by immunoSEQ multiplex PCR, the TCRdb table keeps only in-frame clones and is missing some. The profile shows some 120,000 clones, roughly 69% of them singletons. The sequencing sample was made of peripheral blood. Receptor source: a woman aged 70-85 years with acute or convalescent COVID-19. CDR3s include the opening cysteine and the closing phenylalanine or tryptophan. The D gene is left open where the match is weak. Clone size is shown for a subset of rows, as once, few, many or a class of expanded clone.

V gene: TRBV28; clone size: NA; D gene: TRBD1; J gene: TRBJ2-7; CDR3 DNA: TGTGCCAGCAGGGTCCTCGGGACAGGGGACCCCGAGCAGTACTTC; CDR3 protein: CASRVLGTGDPEQYF
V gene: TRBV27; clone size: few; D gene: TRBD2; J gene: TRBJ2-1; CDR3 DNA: TGTGCCAGCAGTTTAGCGGGGGATCGGCACAATGAGCAGTTCTTC; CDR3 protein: CASSLAGDRHNEQFF
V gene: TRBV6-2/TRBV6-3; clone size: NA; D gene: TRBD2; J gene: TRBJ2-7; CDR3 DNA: TGTGCCAGCAGTTACGAGCGGGGACGTGACGAGCAGTACTTC; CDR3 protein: CASSYERGRDEQYF
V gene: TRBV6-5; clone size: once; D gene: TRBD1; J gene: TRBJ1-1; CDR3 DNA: TGTGCCAGCAGTTACAGTACAGGGGGCTACACTGAAGCTTTCTTT; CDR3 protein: CASSYSTGGYTEAFF
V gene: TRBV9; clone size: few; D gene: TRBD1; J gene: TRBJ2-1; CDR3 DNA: TGTGCCAGCAGCGTAGTTGGACAGGCACACAATGAGCAGTTCTTC; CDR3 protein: CASSVVGQAHNEQFF
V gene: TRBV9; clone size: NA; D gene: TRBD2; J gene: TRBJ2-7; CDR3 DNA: TGTGCCAGCAGCGTAGACGATAGCGGGAGGGCCAGGGGAGAGCAGTACTTC; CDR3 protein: CASSVDDSGRARGEQYF
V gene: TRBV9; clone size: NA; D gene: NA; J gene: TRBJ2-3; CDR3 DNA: TGTGCCAGCAGCCTCCAGACACCCACAGATACGCAGTATTTT; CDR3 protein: CASSLQTPTDTQYF
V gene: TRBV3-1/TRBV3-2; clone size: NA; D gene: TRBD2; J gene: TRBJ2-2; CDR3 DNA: TGTGCCAGCAGCCGGACTAGCGCGGGAACCGGGGAGCTGTTTTTT; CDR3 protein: CASSRTSAGTGELFF
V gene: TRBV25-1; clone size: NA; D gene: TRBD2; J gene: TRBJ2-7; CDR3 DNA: TGTGCCAGCAGTGAATATAGACCCACTAGCGGGAGGAACTACGAGCAGTACTTC; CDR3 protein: CASSEYRPTSGRNYEQYF
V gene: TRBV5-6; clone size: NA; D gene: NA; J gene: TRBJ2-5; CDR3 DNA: TGTGCCAGCAGTTTTAAAGCTTGGACCCAGTACTTC; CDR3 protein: CASSFKAWTQYF
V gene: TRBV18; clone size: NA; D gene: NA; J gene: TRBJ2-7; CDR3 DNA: TGTGCCAGCTCGCCCGACAGCCTATCCTACGAGCAGTACTTC; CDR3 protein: CASSPDSLSYEQYF
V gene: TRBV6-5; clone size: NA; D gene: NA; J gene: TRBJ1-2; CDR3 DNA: TGTGCCAGCAGACAGGGTATCTATGGCTACACCTTC; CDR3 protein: CASRQGIYGYTF
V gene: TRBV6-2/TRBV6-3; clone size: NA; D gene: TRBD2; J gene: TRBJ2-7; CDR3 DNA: TGTGCCAGCAGCGAAGAGCGGGGGGGATCCTACGAGCAGTACTTC; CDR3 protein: CASSEERGGSYEQYF
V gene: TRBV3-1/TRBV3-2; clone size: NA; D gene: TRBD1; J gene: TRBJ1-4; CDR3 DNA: TGTGCCAGCAGCCCACAACCGGACAGGGGAAAGAAAAAACTGTTTTTT; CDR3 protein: CASSPQPDRGKKKLFF
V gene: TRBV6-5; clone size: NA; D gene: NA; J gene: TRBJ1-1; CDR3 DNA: TGTGCCAGCAGTTACTCGAACCAGGGCGCTGAAGCTTTCTTT; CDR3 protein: CASSYSNQGAEAFF
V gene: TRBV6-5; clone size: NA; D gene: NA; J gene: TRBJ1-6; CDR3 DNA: TGTGCCAGCAGCAGCAGGGGCCCCCGTTCACCCCTCCACTTT; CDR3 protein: CASSSRGPRSPLHF
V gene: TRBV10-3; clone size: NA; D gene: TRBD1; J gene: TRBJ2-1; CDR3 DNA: TGTGCCATCAGTGAGTCTTTAGGGCAGGGGGACCTCAATGAGCAGTTCTTC; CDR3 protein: CAISESLGQGDLNEQFF
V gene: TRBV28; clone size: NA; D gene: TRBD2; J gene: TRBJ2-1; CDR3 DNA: TGTGCCAGCAGTTTACCGGGACTAGTCTACAATGAGCAGTTCTTC; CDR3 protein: CASSLPGLVYNEQFF
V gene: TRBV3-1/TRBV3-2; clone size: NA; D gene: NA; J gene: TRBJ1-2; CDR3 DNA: TGTGCCAGCAGCCAAGGTCTGGCAGGGTCTAACTATGGCTACACCTTC; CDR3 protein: CASSQGLAGSNYGYTF
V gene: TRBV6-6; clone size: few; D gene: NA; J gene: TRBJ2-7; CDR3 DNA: TGTGCCAGCAGTTACTCCTTCGACTCAACCTACGAGCAGTACTTC; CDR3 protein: CASSYSFDSTYEQYF
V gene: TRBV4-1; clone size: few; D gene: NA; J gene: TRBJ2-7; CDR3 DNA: TGCGCCAGCAGCCGCCCAGGGGCATACGAGCAGTACTTC; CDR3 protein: CASSRPGAYEQYF
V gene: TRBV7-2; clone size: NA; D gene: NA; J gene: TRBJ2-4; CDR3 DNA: TGTGCCAGCAGCTCGTCCCCCCTAAAAAACATTCAGTACTTC; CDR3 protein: CASSSSPLKNIQYF
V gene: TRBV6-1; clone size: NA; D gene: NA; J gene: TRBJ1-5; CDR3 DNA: TGTGCCAGCAGTGAAGCGCGGAATAGCAATCAGCCCCAGCATTTT; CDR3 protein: CASSEARNSNQPQHF
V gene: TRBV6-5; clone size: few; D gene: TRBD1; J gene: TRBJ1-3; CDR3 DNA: TGTGCCAGCAGTCGGACAGGGGGCGTAAACACCATATATTTT; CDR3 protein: CASSRTGGVNTIYF
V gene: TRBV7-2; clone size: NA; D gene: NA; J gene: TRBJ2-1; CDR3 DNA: TGTGCCAGCAGCTTCGGACAGTACAATGAGCAGTTCTTC; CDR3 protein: CASSFGQYNEQFF
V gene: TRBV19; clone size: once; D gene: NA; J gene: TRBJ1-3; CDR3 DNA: TGTGCCGTTGCGGGGGGATTCGCTGGAAACACCATATATTTT; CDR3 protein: CAVAGGFAGNTIYF
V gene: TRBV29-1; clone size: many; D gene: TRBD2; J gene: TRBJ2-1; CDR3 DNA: TGCAGCGTTGGTCTAGCGGAACGAAATGAGCAGTTCTTC; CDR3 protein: CSVGLAERNEQFF
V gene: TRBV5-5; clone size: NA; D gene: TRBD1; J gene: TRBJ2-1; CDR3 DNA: TGTGCCAGCAGCCTCCCGGGACAGGCCTTCAATGAGCAGTTCTTC; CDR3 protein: CASSLPGQAFNEQFF
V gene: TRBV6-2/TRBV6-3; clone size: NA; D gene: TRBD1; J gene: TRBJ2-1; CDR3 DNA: TGTGCCAGCAGTTACACCAGGGACAGGGAGCAGTTCTTC; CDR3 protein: CASSYTRDREQFF
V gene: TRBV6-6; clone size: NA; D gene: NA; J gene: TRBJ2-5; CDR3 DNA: TGTGCCAGCGACAGGGCCGGGGGAGAGACCCAGTACTTC; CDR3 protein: CASDRAGGETQYF
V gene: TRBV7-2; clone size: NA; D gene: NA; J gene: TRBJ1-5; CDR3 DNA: TGTGCCAGCAGCTTAGATGGGGGGTCTAATCAGCCCCAGCATTTT; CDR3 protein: CASSLDGGSNQPQHF
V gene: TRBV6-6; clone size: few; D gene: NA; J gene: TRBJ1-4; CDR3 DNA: TGTGCCAGCAGGCGAACAGGGAATCTATCACTGTTTTTT; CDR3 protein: CASRRTGNLSLFF
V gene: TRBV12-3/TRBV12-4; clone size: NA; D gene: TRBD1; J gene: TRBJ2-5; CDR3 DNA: TGTGCCAGCAGTTTCGGGACAGGGGGGACCCAGTACTTC; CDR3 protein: CASSFGTGGTQYF
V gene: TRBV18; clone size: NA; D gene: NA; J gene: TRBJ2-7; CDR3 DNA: TGTGCCAGCACCTCCGGGACACCTTCCTACGAGCAGTACTTC; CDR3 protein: CASTSGTPSYEQYF
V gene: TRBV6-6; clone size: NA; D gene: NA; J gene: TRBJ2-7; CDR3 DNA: TGTGCCAGCAGTTACTTTGGCAGGGGAGAGCAGTACTTC; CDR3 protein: CASSYFGRGEQYF
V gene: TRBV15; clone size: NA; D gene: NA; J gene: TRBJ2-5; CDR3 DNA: TGTGCCACCAGTAAAAGGACGTCAGGGGAGACCCAGTACTTC; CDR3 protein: CATSKRTSGETQYF
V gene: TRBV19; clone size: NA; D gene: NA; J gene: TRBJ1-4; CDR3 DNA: TGTGCCAGTAGTATTGGAGGTATCACTAATGAAAAACTGTTTTTT; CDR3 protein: CASSIGGITNEKLFF
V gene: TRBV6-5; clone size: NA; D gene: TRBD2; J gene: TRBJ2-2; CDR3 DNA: TGTGCCAGCTTAGTAGCGGGAGTGATCGGGGAGCTGTTTTTT; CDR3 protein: CASLVAGVIGELFF
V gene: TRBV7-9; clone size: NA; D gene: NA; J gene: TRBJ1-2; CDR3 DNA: TGTGCCAGCAGCCCCCGGGCAGGGTTGGACTATGGCTACACCTTC; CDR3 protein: CASSPRAGLDYGYTF